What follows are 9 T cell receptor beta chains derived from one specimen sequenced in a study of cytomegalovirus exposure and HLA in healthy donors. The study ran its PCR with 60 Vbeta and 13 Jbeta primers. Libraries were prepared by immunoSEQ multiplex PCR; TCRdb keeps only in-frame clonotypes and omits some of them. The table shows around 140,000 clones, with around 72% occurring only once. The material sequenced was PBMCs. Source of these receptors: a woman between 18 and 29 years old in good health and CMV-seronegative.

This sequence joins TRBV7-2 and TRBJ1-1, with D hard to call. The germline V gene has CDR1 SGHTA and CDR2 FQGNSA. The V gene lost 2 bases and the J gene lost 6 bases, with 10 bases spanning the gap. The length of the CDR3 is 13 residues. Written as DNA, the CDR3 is TGTGCCAGCAGCTTACCCACCAGGTCTGAAGCTTTCTTT. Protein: CASSLPTRSEAFF. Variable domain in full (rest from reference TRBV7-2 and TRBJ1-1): GAGVSQSPSNKVTEKGKDVELRCDPISGHTALYWYRQSLGQGLEFLIYFQGNSAPDKSGLPSDRFSAERTGGSVSTLTIQRTQQEDSAVYLCASSLPTRSEAFFGQGTRLTVV.

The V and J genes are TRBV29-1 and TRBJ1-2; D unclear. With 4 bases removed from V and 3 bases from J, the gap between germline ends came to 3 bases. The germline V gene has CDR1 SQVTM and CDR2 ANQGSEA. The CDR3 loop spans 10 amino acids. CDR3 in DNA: TGCAGCGTTGCAGACTATGGCTACACCTTC. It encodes CSVADYGYTF.

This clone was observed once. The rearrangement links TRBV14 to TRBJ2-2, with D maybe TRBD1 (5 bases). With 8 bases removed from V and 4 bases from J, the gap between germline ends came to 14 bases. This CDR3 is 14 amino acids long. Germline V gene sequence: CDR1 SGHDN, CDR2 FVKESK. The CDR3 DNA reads TGTGCCAGCTCGGGCCAGGGCGGCACCGGGGAGCTGTTTTTT. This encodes CASSGQGGTGELFF.

The CDR3 DNA reads TGTGCCAGCACCCTATTCACTGGAGACTACGAGCAGTACTTC. It translates to CASTLFTGDYEQYF. The chain employs TRBV5-5 and TRBJ2-7, with no clear D. Germline CDR1 reads SGHKS; CDR2 reads YYEKEE (reference sequence). The CDR3 is made up of 14 amino acids. Trimming took off 6 bases at V and 3 bases at J, with 16 bases between the two ends.

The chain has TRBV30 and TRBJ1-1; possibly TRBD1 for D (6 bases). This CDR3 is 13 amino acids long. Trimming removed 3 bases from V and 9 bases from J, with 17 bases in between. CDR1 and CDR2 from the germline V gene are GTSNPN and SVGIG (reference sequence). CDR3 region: CAWRHLGGGQAFF. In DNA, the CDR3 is TGTGCCTGGAGGCATTTAGGGGGGGGGCAAGCTTTCTTT.

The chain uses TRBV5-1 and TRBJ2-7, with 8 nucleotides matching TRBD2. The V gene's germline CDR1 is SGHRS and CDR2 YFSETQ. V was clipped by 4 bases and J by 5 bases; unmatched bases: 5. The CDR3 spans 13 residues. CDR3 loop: CASSAGGRNEQYF. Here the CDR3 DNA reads TGCGCCAGCAGCGCGGGAGGACGGAACGAGCAGTACTTC.

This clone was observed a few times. CDR3 loop: CASSSGLREKLFF. The CDR3 bases are TGTGCCAGCAGTTCCGGTTTACGAGAAAAACTGTTTTTT. The chain has TRBV6-5 and TRBJ1-4; D is unresolved. Germline V gene lookup returns CDR1 MNHEY and CDR2 SVGAGI. This CDR3 contains 13 residues. The V gene lost 4 bases and the J gene lost 8 bases, with 11 bases spanning the gap.

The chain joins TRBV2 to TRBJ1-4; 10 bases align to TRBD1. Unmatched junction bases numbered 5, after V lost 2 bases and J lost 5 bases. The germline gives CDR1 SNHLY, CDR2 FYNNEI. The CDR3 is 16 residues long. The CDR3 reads CASSELKDRGNEKLFF. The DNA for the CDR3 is TGTGCCAGCAGTGAATTGAAGGACAGGGGGAATGAAAAACTGTTTTTT.

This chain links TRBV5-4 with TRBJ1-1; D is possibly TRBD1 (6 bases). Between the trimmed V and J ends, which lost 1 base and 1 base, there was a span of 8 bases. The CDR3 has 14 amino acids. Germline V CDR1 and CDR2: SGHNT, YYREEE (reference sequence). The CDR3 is CASSLTGPNTEAFF. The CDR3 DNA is TGTGCCAGCAGCTTGACAGGGCCGAACACTGAAGCTTTCTTT.